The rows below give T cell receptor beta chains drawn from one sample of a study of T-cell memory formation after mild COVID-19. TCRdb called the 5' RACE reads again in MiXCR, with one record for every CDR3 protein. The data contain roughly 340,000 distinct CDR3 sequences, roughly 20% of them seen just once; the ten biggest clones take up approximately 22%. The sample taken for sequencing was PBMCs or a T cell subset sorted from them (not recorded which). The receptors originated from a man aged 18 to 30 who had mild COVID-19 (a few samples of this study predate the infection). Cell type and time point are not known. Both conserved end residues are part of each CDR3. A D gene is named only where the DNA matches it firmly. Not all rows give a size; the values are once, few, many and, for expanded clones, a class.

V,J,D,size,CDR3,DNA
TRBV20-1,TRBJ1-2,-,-,CSARARRQYNYGYTF,TGCAGTGCTAGAGCGCGGAGACAGTATAACTATGGCTACACCTTC
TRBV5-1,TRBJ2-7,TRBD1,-,CASSLGQGLGYEQYF,TGCGCCAGCAGCTTGGGACAGGGGTTAGGGTACGAGCAGTACTTC
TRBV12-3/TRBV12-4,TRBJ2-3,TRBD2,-,CASTPGGGVNTQYF,TGTGCCAGCACCCCCGGCGGGGGGGTAAATACGCAGTATTTT
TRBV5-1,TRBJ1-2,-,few,CASRLHDDGGYTF,TGCGCCAGCCGACTCCACGACGACGGGGGCTACACCTTC
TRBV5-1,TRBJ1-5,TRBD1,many,CASSPGQGGNQPQHF,TGCGCCAGCAGCCCTGGACAGGGCGGCAATCAGCCCCAGCATTTT
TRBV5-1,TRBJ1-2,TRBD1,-,CASSLAQGDYGYTF,TGCGCCAGCAGCTTGGCCCAGGGGGACTATGGCTACACCTTC
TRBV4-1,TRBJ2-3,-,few,CASSQDVVTFTDTQYF,TGCGCCAGCAGCCAAGATGTAGTGACATTCACAGATACGCAGTATTTT
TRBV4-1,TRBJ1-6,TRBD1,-,CASSQGQGWDSPLHF,TGCGCCAGCAGCCAAGGACAGGGCTGGGATTCACCCCTCCACTTT
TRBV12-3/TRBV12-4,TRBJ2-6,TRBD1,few,CASSLMSGGSNVLTF,TGTGCCAGCAGTTTAATGTCAGGGGGTTCCAACGTCCTGACTTTC
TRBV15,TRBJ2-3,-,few,CATSALWGRSTDTQYF,TGTGCCACCAGCGCCCTGTGGGGGAGATCCACAGATACGCAGTATTTT
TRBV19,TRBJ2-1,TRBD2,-,CASSVIAGGLYNEQFF,TGTGCCAGTAGTGTCATAGCGGGGGGGCTCTACAATGAGCAGTTCTTC
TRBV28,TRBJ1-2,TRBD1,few,CASRSGGAATF,TGTGCCAGCAGGTCAGGGGGGGCCGCCACCTTC
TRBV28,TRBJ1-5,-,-,CASNRAGVQPQHF,TGTGCCAGCAACCGAGCGGGGGTCCAGCCCCAGCATTTT
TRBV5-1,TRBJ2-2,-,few,CAIKGPGAAGELFF,TGCGCCATCAAGGGGCCTGGGGCGGCCGGGGAGCTGTTTTTT
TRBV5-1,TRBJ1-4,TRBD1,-,CASSPGRGNEKLFF,TGCGCCAGCAGCCCGGGCAGGGGGAATGAAAAACTGTTTTTT
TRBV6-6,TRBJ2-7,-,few,CASKDPAYEQYF,TGTGCCAGCAAGGACCCAGCCTACGAGCAGTACTTC
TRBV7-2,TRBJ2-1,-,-,CASSSPQPGVQFF,TGTGCCAGCAGCTCACCCCAACCAGGGGTACAGTTCTTC
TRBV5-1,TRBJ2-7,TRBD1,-,CASSSGQSTYEQYF,TGCGCCAGCAGCTCGGGACAGTCGACCTACGAGCAGTACTTC